One sample yielded the 19 T cell receptor beta chains listed below, sequenced in a study of blood T cell repertoires in COVID-19. TCRdb's copy holds only in-frame clones and misses some; the assay was immunoSEQ multiplex PCR. The data contain 300,000 to 400,000 clones, approximately 84% of them singletons. The sample was PBMCs or T cells enriched from blood (not recorded which). The receptors come from a woman in her twenties or thirties who had recovered from COVID-19.

The chain is built from TRBV5-1 and TRBJ2-5; 10 positions match TRBD2. V was clipped by 1 base and J by 2 bases; unmatched bases: 8. CDR1 is SGHRS, CDR2 YFSETQ, per germline. This CDR3 contains 17 residues. CDR3 nucleotide sequence: TGCGCCAGCAGCTTGCCCACCGGGACTAGCGCGCAAGAGACCCAGTACTTC. As protein: CASSLPTGTSAQETQYF.

This clone was observed a handful of times. The gene calls are TRBV9 and TRBJ1-5; the D is unclear. The CDR3 totals 14 residues. Per germline, CDR1 SGDLS and CDR2 YYNGEE. V lost 3 bases, J lost 6 bases, and 13 bases lay in between. CDR3 sequence reads: CASSAEEGLQPQHF. The CDR3 coding sequence is TGTGCCAGCAGCGCCGAGGAAGGTCTTCAGCCCCAGCATTTT.

This chain uses TRBV2 with TRBJ1-5; possibly TRBD1 for D (5 bases). CDR3 size: 14 residues. Germline loops: CDR1 SNHLY, CDR2 FYNNEI. Trimming stripped 3 bases from V and 4 bases from J, with 10 bases between. CDR3 residues: CASSEQSGNQPQHF. CDR3 DNA: TGTGCCAGCAGTGAGCAGTCAGGGAATCAGCCCCAGCATTTT.

V gene TRBV21-1 combines with J gene TRBJ2-6; TRBD1, the table's D call, lacks a check against the DNA. TRBV21-1 is a pseudogene locus. There are 14 residues in the CDR3. CDR3 in DNA: TGTGCCAGCAGGACAGGGTGCGGGGCCAACGTCCTGACTTTC. It is translated as CASRTGCGANVLTF.

This chain links TRBV11-2 with TRBJ2-3; 7 bases are shared with TRBD1. Germline CDR1 reads SGHAT; CDR2 reads FQNNGV. This CDR3 has 16 residues. The V segment lost 0 bases and the J segment 2 bases; nucleotides outside the gene matches: 5. The CDR3 DNA follows: TGTGCCAGCAGCTTAGATAGACAGGGTTTCACAGATACGCAGTATTTT. Translation: CASSLDRQGFTDTQYF.

V and J are TRBV6-1 and TRBJ1-3; no clear D. The germline V gene encodes CDR1 MNHNS and CDR2 SASEGT. The CDR3 has 17 residues. V was clipped by 1 base and J by 0 bases, with 13 bases between them. CDR3 loop: CASSEVVGGNSGNTIYF. Here the CDR3 DNA reads TGTGCCAGCAGTGAAGTAGTCGGAGGAAACTCTGGAAACACCATATATTTT.

J is TRBJ2-3 and V is TRBV6-2 or TRBV6-3, with 7 bases matching TRBD2. Losses at the gene ends were 5 bases for V and 4 bases for J; bases not matched to a gene: 15. The V gene's germline CDR1 is MNHEY and CDR2 SVGEGT. The CDR3 has 17 residues. The CDR3 here is CASSTLGQRGSSDTQYF. CDR3 DNA sequence: TGTGCCAGCAGTACCCTGGGGCAGCGGGGCTCATCAGATACGCAGTATTTT.

The CDR3 region is CASMTSGYTDTQYF. CDR3 nucleotide sequence: TGTGCCAGCATGACTAGCGGATACACAGATACGCAGTATTTT. The V gene is TRBV7-2, the J gene TRBJ2-3; 9 nucleotides agree with TRBD2. The CDR3 is 14 residues long. Germline V lookup: CDR1 SGHTA, CDR2 FQGNSA. V gave up 7 bases and J gave up 2 bases; unmatched junction bases: 4.

This clone was detected once. The chain carries TRBV6-5 and TRBJ1-4; D uncertain. The CDR3 has 15 residues. Deletions cut 2 bases from V and 0 bases from J, with 7 bases between. CDR1 and CDR2 from the germline V gene are MNHEY and SVGAGI. The CDR3 is CASSYQLATNEKLFF. CDR3 DNA sequence: TGTGCCAGCAGTTACCAACTTGCAACTAATGAAAAACTGTTTTTT.

The rearrangement links TRBV11-2 to TRBJ2-1, with D uncertain. Germline V gene sequence: CDR1 SGHAT, CDR2 FQNNGV. The V and J ends lost 1 base and 5 bases respectively, with 9 bases between them. This CDR3 has 14 amino acids. CDR3 sequence (DNA): TGTGCCAGCAGCTTAGGCAGGATGAACAATGAGCAGTTCTTC. This codes for CASSLGRMNNEQFF.

The chain carries TRBV19 and TRBJ2-3; 10 bases align to TRBD2. V shed 7 bases, J shed 4 bases, and the junction held 8 bases outside the gene matches. Per the germline V gene, CDR1 is LNHDA and CDR2 is SQIVND (reference sequence). The CDR3 extends over 15 amino acids. DNA for the CDR3: TGTGCCAGTAAGAGGCTAGCGGGGGTGCCAGATACGCAGTATTTT. This encodes CASKRLAGVPDTQYF. Filled out from reference TRBV19 and TRBJ2-3, the complete variable domain reads DGGITQSPKYLFRKEGQNVTLSCEQNLNHDAMYWYRQDPGQGLRLIYYSQIVNDFQKGDIAEGYSVSREKKESFPLTVTSAQKNPTAFYLCASKRLAGVPDTQYFGPGTRLTVL.

This clone has only one observation. The chain has TRBV6-6 and TRBJ1-6; D is ambiguous. V was shortened by 6 bases and J by 8 bases, with 14 bases between the two germline ends. Germline lookup yields CDR1 MNHNY and CDR2 SVGAGI (reference sequence). The CDR3 contains 14 residues. CDR3 sequence: CASRNSQPDSPLHF. CDR3 DNA: TGTGCCAGCAGGAACAGCCAACCAGATTCACCCCTCCACTTT.

The gene calls are TRBV28 and TRBJ1-2; 8 bases line up with TRBD1. The CDR3 loop spans 14 amino acids. Germline assignment: CDR1 MDHEN and CDR2 SYDVKM. The junction had 8 bases not matched to a gene; V was cut back by 3 bases and J by 8 bases. CDR3 DNA sequence: TGTGCCAGCAGTTTCAGGGGGCTCCCTGGGGGCTACACCTTC. It codes for CASSFRGLPGGYTF.

The chain combines TRBV5-4 with TRBJ1-1; 10 nucleotides match TRBD1. The V gene end was trimmed by 5 bases and the J gene end by 7 bases; junction bases not matched to a gene: 11. This CDR3 has 15 residues. Per the germline V gene, CDR1 is SGHNT and CDR2 is YYREEE (reference sequence). CDR3 residues: CASSPAGTGDFEAFF. CDR3 DNA: TGTGCCAGCAGTCCGGCCGGGACAGGGGATTTTGAAGCTTTCTTT.

There are a few counts of this clone. The chain joins TRBV7-6 to TRBJ2-5; TRBD2 matches at 9 bases. The CDR3 runs 19 residues. The ends lost 1 base at V and 4 bases at J; junction bases unmatched: 16. Germline V gives CDR1 SGHVS, CDR2 FNYEAQ. CDR3 nucleotides: TGTGCCAGCAGCTTAGGAAGGTCCCAAGCGGGGGGCCTGGTAGAGACCCAGTACTTC. Translating gives CASSLGRSQAGGLVETQYF.

Worth noting for this clone: One junction end does not reproduce the germline sequence, and a read error may be involved. The V call is TRBV11-2, the J call TRBJ1-1; D remains ambiguous. The CDR3 sequence is 12 residues long. The V gene's germline CDR1 is SGHAT and CDR2 FQNNGV. The CDR3 DNA reads TGTGCCAGCAGCTTACCGCTCTCCGGGAGCAGCTTT. This gives the protein CASSLPLSGSSF.

This clone appeared a single time. This chain links TRBV30 with TRBJ1-5; 7 nucleotides align to TRBD1. V shed 3 bases and J 0 bases; nucleotides not matched to a gene: 8. Germline lookup yields CDR1 GTSNPN and CDR2 SVGIG (reference sequence). The CDR3 has 16 amino acids. This chain's CDR3 is CAWRAPGTVSNQPQHF. The CDR3 DNA is TGTGCCTGGAGGGCCCCCGGGACAGTTAGCAATCAGCCCCAGCATTTT.

The chain combines TRBV5-5 with TRBJ2-2; possibly TRBD2 for D (5 bases). Germline V CDR1 and CDR2: SGHKS, YYEKEE (reference sequence). Trimming took 4 bases from V and 1 from J, leaving 11 bases between them. CDR3 size: 15 residues. The CDR3 spells CASSLRAGNTGELFF. CDR3 nucleotides: TGTGCCAGCAGCCTGCGGGCGGGGAACACCGGGGAGCTGTTTTTT. Full variable domain (rest looked up from reference TRBV5-5 and TRBJ2-2): DAGVTQSPTHLIKTRGQQVTLRCSPISGHKSVSWYQQVLGQGPQFIFQYYEKEERGRGNFPDRFSARQFPNYSSELNVNALLLGDSALYLCASSLRAGNTGELFFGEGSRLTVL.

The chain links TRBV2 to TRBJ1-5; 8 positions agree with TRBD1. CDR3 length: 17 residues. In germline, CDR1 is SNHLY, CDR2 FYNNEI. The junction had 11 bases not matched to a gene; V was cut back by 5 bases and J by 2 bases. CDR3 DNA: TGTGCCAGCAGTAGGACAGGGAGAGGTGTGGGCAATCAGCCCCAGCATTTT. This encodes CASSRTGRGVGNQPQHF. The full variable domain, completed using reference TRBV2 and TRBJ1-5, is EPEVTQTPSHQVTQMGQEVILRCVPISNHLYFYWYRQILGQKVEFLVSFYNNEISEKSEIFDDQFSVERPDGSNFTLKIRSTKLEDSAMYFCASSRTGRGVGNQPQHFGDGTRLSIL.